Presented here are 5 T cell receptor beta chains from one specimen sequenced in a study of blood T cell repertoires in COVID-19. TCRdb keeps only in-frame clones here, not all; method: immunoSEQ multiplex PCR. Of more than 70,000 clones listed, approximately 80% were seen once; the top ten hold approximately 5.1%. Sequenced material: peripheral blood. The receptors stem from a woman older than 75 with active or convalescent COVID-19.

The chain uses TRBV5-1 and TRBJ1-2; no firm D call. V lost 0 bases to trimming and J lost 4 bases, with 10 bases between them. The CDR3 runs to 14 residues. Per the germline V gene, CDR1 is SGHRS and CDR2 is YFSETQ. CDR3 protein: CASSLGDILYGYTF. The CDR3 DNA follows: TGCGCCAGCAGCTTGGGTGACATACTCTATGGCTACACCTTC.

This sequence joins TRBV12-3 or TRBV12-4 and TRBJ1-5; D call uncertain. V dropped 1 base and J dropped 9 bases, with 7 bases sitting between them. This CDR3 has 12 amino acids. CDR3 in amino acids: CASSLGAGPQHF. The DNA for the CDR3 is TGTGCCAGCAGTTTAGGAGCAGGGCCCCAGCATTTT.

In DNA, the CDR3 is TGTGCCAGCAGCTTAATCGGCTCTGGAAACACCATATATTTT. Translation gives CASSLIGSGNTIYF. The V gene is TRBV7-2, the J gene TRBJ1-3; D not resolved. CDR1 SGHTA and CDR2 FQGNSA come from the germline V gene. The CDR3 length is 14 residues. V dropped 2 bases and J dropped 0 bases, with 5 bases sitting between them. The variable domain in full, completed from reference TRBV7-2 and TRBJ1-3, reads GAGVSQSPSNKVTEKGKDVELRCDPISGHTALYWYRQSLGQGLEFLIYFQGNSAPDKSGLPSDRFSAERTGGSVSTLTIQRTQQEDSAVYLCASSLIGSGNTIYFGEGSWLTVV.

On this clone itself: The junction departs from germline at one end; a sequencing error may be responsible. Other DNA sequences of this sample code for an identical CDR3. The J gene is TRBJ2-1, the V gene TRBV7-3, with 8 bases fitting TRBD2. Per germline, CDR1 SGHTA and CDR2 FQGTGA. This CDR3 region has 16 residues. CDR3 sequence: CASSTTGGGSWNEQFF. The DNA of the CDR3 is TGCGCCAGCAGCACTACGGGCGGGGGGAGTTGGAATGAGCAGTTCTTC. Looking up the rest from reference TRBV7-3 and TRBJ2-1 gives the full variable domain: GAGVSQTPSNKVTEKGKYVELRCDPISGHTALYWYRQSLGQGPEFLIYFQGTGAADDSGLPNDRFFAVRPEGSVSTLKIQRTERGDSAVYLCASSTTGGGSWNEQFFGPGTRLTVL.

The chain joins TRBV19 to TRBJ1-2; weak D call: TRBD1 (5 bases). Looked up from germline, CDR1 is LNHDA and CDR2 is SQIVND (reference sequence). V gave up 6 bases and J gave up 0 bases, with 11 bases separating them. The CDR3 consists of 14 residues. CDR3 protein: CASRVATANYGYTF. The CDR3 nucleotides read TGTGCCAGTAGGGTCGCGACAGCTAACTATGGCTACACCTTC.